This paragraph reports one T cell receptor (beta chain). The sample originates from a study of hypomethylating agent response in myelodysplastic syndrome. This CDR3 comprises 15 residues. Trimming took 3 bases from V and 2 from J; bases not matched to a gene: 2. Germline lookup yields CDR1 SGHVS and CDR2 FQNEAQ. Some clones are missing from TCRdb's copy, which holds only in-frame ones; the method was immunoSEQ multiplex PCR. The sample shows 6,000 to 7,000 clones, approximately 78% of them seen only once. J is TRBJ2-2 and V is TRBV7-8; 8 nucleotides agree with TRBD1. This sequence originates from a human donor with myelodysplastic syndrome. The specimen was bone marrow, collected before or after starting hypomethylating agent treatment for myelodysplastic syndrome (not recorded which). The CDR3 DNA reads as TGTGCCAGCAGCTTCGGACAGGGAAACACCGGGGAGCTGTTTTTT. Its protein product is CASSFGQGNTGELFF. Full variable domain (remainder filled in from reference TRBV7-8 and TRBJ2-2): GAGVSQSPRYKVAKRGQDVALRCDPISGHVSLFWYQQALGQGPEFLTYFQNEAQLDKSGLPSDRFFAERPEGSVSTLKIQRTQQEDSAVYLCASSFGQGNTGELFFGEGSRLTVL.